The 32 T cell receptor beta chains given below trace back to one sample, sequenced in a study of identical twins. TCRdb itself ran the 5' RACE reads through MiXCR, one entry per CDR3 protein. The sample shows more than 1.5 million distinct CDR3 sequences, roughly a third of them seen only once. What was sequenced was cord blood. The receptors here all came from a newborn girl in good health.

This clonotype was detected only a few times. This chain links TRBV4-2 with TRBJ2-7, with 10 bases that match TRBD2. Unmatched junction bases numbered 3, after V lost 2 bases and J lost 2 bases. The germline gives CDR1 LGHNA, CDR2 YNFKEQ. The CDR3 runs to 15 residues. The CDR3 DNA reads as TGTGCCAGCAGCCAAAAGCGGGAGGGACCCTACGAGCAGTACTTC. It translates to CASSQKREGPYEQYF.

With respect to this clonotype: A read error may produce the germline difference seen at one junction end. The J gene is TRBJ2-1, the V gene TRBV12-3 or TRBV12-4; 8 nucleotides align to TRBD2. The length of the CDR3 is 17 residues. The CDR3 DNA follows: TGTGCCAGCAGCCACAAGGCTAGCGGGTACCCCTACGATGAGCAGTTCTTC. This encodes CASSHKASGYPYDEQFF.

This chain joins TRBV20-1 and TRBJ2-2, with 11 bases that match TRBD1. Germline CDR1 reads DFQATT; CDR2 reads SNEGSKA (reference sequence). CDR3 length equals 17 residues. Losses at the gene ends were 3 bases for V and 5 bases for J; bases not matched to a gene: 11. The DNA of the CDR3 is TGCAGTGCTAGGGATGCCGGGACAGGGGGAAGTACCGGGGAGCTGTTTTTT. Protein: CSARDAGTGGSTGELFF.

The chain has TRBV12-3 or TRBV12-4 and TRBJ1-2, with D possibly matching TRBD1 (5 bases). The length of the CDR3 is 17 residues. Trimming removed 6 bases from V and 0 bases from J, with 20 bases in between. The CDR3 DNA reads as TGTGCCAGCAGGGATAGGGGTAGGCGACAGACTAACTATGGCTACACCTTC. The encoded protein is CASRDRGRRQTNYGYTF.

This clonotype was seen at least ten times. The germline gene is not matched at one end of the junction; a read error may be the cause. This chain connects TRBV5-1 to TRBJ1-1; TRBD1 matches 7 bases. The CDR3 contains 14 residues. Germline V CDR1 and CDR2: SGHRS, YFSETQ. As DNA, the CDR3 is TGTGCCAGCAGCTTGGATCCAGGGGGGACTGAAGCTTTCTTT. Translated, it gives CASSLDPGGTEAFF.

This clonotype has just a few counts. The rearrangement links TRBV7-2 to TRBJ2-5; a weak D match, TRBD1 (5 bases). The ends were cut back, 5 bases at V and 0 bases at J, with 10 bases in the middle. Germline CDR1 and CDR2: SGHTA and FQGNSA. The CDR3 runs to 14 residues. The CDR3 DNA sequence: TGTGCCAGCAGCGGTCAGGGAAACCAAGAGACCCAGTACTTC. It encodes CASSGQGNQETQYF.

In its sample, this clonotype was seen many times. The chain carries TRBV5-1 and TRBJ2-7; TRBD1 is a possible D gene (6 bases). V dropped 2 bases and J dropped 4 bases, with 10 bases sitting between them. This CDR3 comprises 13 residues. The germline CDR1 and CDR2 sequences are SGHRS and YFSETQ. This CDR3 is CASSLLTGYEQYF. As DNA, the CDR3 is TGCGCCAGCAGCTTACTAACAGGGTACGAGCAGTACTTC.

This clonotype was seen a few times. The gene calls are TRBV6-6 and TRBJ2-7; 9 nucleotides match TRBD2. This CDR3 spans 15 amino acids. From germline, CDR1 is MNHNY and CDR2 SVGAGI (reference sequence). V was clipped by 5 bases and J by 4 bases; unmatched bases: 9. CDR3 sequence (DNA): TGTGCCAGCAGTGCTCCTCAGCGGGGGGTATACGAGCAGTACTTC. Its translation is CASSAPQRGVYEQYF.

The chain combines TRBV20-1 with TRBJ2-7; possible D gene TRBD1, 6 bases. V lost 6 bases and J 4 bases, leaving 16 bases between the germline ends. Germline V gene sequence: CDR1 DFQATT, CDR2 SNEGSKA (reference sequence). The CDR3 runs 13 residues. CDR3 nucleotides: TGCAGTGCGTACGGATTACAGGGTTACGAGCAGTACTTC. It encodes CSAYGLQGYEQYF.

This clonotype was counted a single time. The V call is TRBV29-1, the J call TRBJ2-7; 7 bases are a match to TRBD2. CDR1 and CDR2 from the germline V gene are SQVTM and ANQGSEA. The trim removed 1 base at V and 6 bases at J, leaving 6 bases unmatched. The CDR3 sequence is 13 residues long. The CDR3 DNA sequence: TGCAGCGTTGAAGGGGAGGGCCCCTGCGAGCAGTACTTC. Protein: CSVEGEGPCEQYF.

V gene TRBV12-3 or TRBV12-4 combines with J gene TRBJ2-3; 11 bases align to TRBD1. Unmatched junction bases numbered 11, after V lost 7 bases and J lost 14 bases. This CDR3 contains 13 residues. The DNA for the CDR3 is TGTGCCAGCAATTGGACAGGGGGCACAGATACGTATTTT. This codes for CASNWTGGTDTYF.

The V gene is TRBV6-1, the J gene TRBJ2-3; 9 bases fit TRBD2. V shed 6 bases and J 5 bases; nucleotides not matched to a gene: 6. Germline CDR1 and CDR2: MNHNS and SASEGT. CDR3 length: 14 residues. CDR3 DNA sequence: TGTGCCAGCAGCGAGGGACTAGCTCTAGATACGCAGTATTTT. Encoded protein: CASSEGLALDTQYF.

The V call is TRBV19, the J call TRBJ2-7; no definite D call. CDR3 length equals 13 residues. V lost 2 bases, J lost 7 bases, and 12 bases lay in between. Germline-derived CDR1 and CDR2 are LNHDA and SQIVND (reference sequence). The CDR3 DNA reads TGTGCCAGTAGTATATCAATGGCGACAGAGCAGTACTTC. The encoded protein is CASSISMATEQYF. Based on the CDR3 plus reference TRBV19 and TRBJ2-7, the full variable domain is DGGITQSPKYLFRKEGQNVTLSCEQNLNHDAMYWYRQDPGQGLRLIYYSQIVNDFQKGDIAEGYSVSREKKESFPLTVTSAQKNPTAFYLCASSISMATEQYFGPGTRLTVT.

This clonotype was counted ten times or more. The rearrangement links TRBV12-3 or TRBV12-4 to TRBJ2-7; 10 bases are a match to TRBD2. The length of the CDR3 is 13 residues. V lost 10 bases to trimming and J lost 4 bases; unmatched junction nucleotides: 7. The CDR3 DNA is TGTGCCACCTCGAATAGCGGGGGGTACGAGCAGTACTTC. Translating gives CATSNSGGYEQYF.

CDR3 residues: CSAGRQGQGNQPQHF. The CDR3 DNA follows: TGCAGTGCGGGGAGACAGGGACAAGGCAATCAGCCCCAGCATTTT. The chain has TRBV20-1 and TRBJ1-5; TRBD1 matches 7 bases. Trimming took 6 bases from V and 2 from J; bases not matched to a gene: 10. CDR1 is DFQATT, CDR2 SNEGSKA, per germline (reference sequence). CDR3 length: 15 amino acids.

The rearrangement links TRBV7-2 to TRBJ2-5, with D perhaps being TRBD1 or TRBD2 (5 bases each). CDR1 is SGHTA and CDR2 is FQGNSA in the germline V gene. The CDR3 is made up of 14 amino acids. V lost 5 bases and J lost 2, with 12 bases in between. CDR3 amino acids: CASSRGPSQETQYF. The CDR3 DNA sequence: TGTGCCAGCAGCCGGGGACCATCACAAGAGACCCAGTACTTC.

Worth noting for this clonotype: Mismatch with germline at one junction end may stem from a read error. V and J are TRBV4-1 and TRBJ2-7; weak D call: TRBD1 (6 bases). Germline lookup yields CDR1 MGHRA and CDR2 YSYEKL. The CDR3 loop spans 14 amino acids. The CDR3 DNA reads as TGCGCCAGCACCCAAGTGGGGACATCCTACGAGCAGTACTTC. Translating gives CASTQVGTSYEQYF.

This clonotype turned up a few times. The rearrangement joins TRBV7-2 to TRBJ1-4; the D gene is possibly TRBD1 (5 bases). Looked up from germline, CDR1 is SGHTA and CDR2 is FQGNSA. Trimming took off 1 base at V and 3 bases at J, with 9 bases between the two ends. The CDR3 extends over 15 amino acids. DNA of the CDR3: TGTGCCAGCAGCTTAGGGGGCTCGGCTAATGAAAAACTGTTTTTT. Amino acids: CASSLGGSANEKLFF.

The gene calls are TRBV12-3 or TRBV12-4 and TRBJ2-1, with TRBD2 matching over 11 bases. This CDR3 contains 15 residues. V trimming: 3 bases; J trimming: 9 bases; junction bases outside the gene matches: 7. The CDR3 nucleotides read TGTGCCAGCAGTTTCTTGCCTAGCGGGGGGATTGAGCAGTTCTTC. This codes for CASSFLPSGGIEQFF.

This clonotype was seen only a few times. This rearrangement joins TRBV10-2 to TRBJ1-4; the D gene is possibly TRBD1 (6 bases). Between the trimmed V and J ends, which lost 6 bases and 5 bases, there was a span of 10 bases. The CDR3 has 13 amino acids. CDR1 and CDR2 (germline): WSHSY, SAAADI. The CDR3 DNA follows: TGCGCCAGCAGAGGCAGGGGAAATGAAAAACTGTTTTTT. It codes for CASRGRGNEKLFF.

In its sample, this clonotype was seen many times. The chain is built from TRBV12-3 or TRBV12-4 and TRBJ2-1; 9 bases map to TRBD2. V lost 3 bases to trimming and J lost 6 bases; unmatched junction nucleotides: 6. The CDR3 covers 15 residues. CDR3 region: CASSFVLAGINEQFF. CDR3 sequence (DNA): TGTGCCAGCAGTTTCGTCCTAGCGGGAATCAATGAGCAGTTCTTC.

This clonotype was detected ten times or more. Here the CDR3 DNA reads TGCAGCGTTATCCCTAGCCAAGAGACCCAGTACTTC. As protein: CSVIPSQETQYF. The V gene is TRBV29-1, the J gene TRBJ2-5, with no clear D. Looked up from germline, CDR1 is SQVTM and CDR2 is ANQGSEA. The germline V and J ends were trimmed by 5 bases and 1 base, with 8 bases remaining between them. The CDR3 length is 12 residues.

The rearrangement joins TRBV7-9 to TRBJ1-2; 7 bases agree with TRBD1. This CDR3 contains 13 residues. Germline lookup yields CDR1 SEHNR and CDR2 FQNEAQ (reference sequence). V lost 4 bases, J lost 7 bases, and 6 bases stayed unmatched. The CDR3 DNA follows: TGTGCCAGCAGCTCGACAGGGAGCGGTGGCTACACCTTC. Amino acids: CASSSTGSGGYTF.

The J gene is TRBJ1-6, the V gene TRBV6-1, with a weak D call TRBD1 (6 bases). The V end was cut by 0 bases, the J end by 5 bases, with 14 bases between. The CDR3 loop spans 17 amino acids. From germline, CDR1 is MNHNS and CDR2 SASEGT. For the CDR3, the DNA is TGTGCCAGCAGTGAAGCCTTTCACAGGGTGGATAATTCACCCCTCCACTTT. Translation: CASSEAFHRVDNSPLHF.

The chain joins TRBV5-6 to TRBJ2-4, with a possible D match to TRBD1 (6 bases). The J call is doubtful: the DNA matches TRBJ2-7 better. The CDR3 has 14 amino acids. In germline, CDR1 is SGHDT, CDR2 YYEEEE. DNA for the CDR3: TGTGCCAGCAGCTTGCAGCCAGGGGTGTGCGAGCAGTACTTC. It is translated as CASSLQPGVCEQYF.

The chain recombines TRBV29-1 with TRBJ2-1; 13 nucleotides line up with TRBD2. CDR1 is SQVTM, CDR2 ANQGSEA, per germline. The CDR3 is 15 residues long. The junction had 8 bases not matched to a gene; V was cut back by 6 bases and J by 6 bases. CDR3 sequence (DNA): TGCAGCGTCCCGACTAGCGGGGGGTTCAGCAATGAGCAGTTCTTC. It specifies CSVPTSGGFSNEQFF.

This clonotype was recorded a few times. The chain is built from TRBV4-2 and TRBJ1-5; the D is unclear. Germline CDR1 LGHNA, CDR2 YNFKEQ. V lost 0 bases, J lost 11 bases, and 14 bases lay in between. The CDR3 runs 14 residues. The CDR3 sequence: CASSQEGRSRAQHF. The CDR3 DNA follows: TGTGCCAGCAGCCAAGAGGGCCGGAGTAGGGCCCAGCATTTT.

This clonotype turned up a few times. The V call is TRBV7-2, the J call TRBJ2-7; TRBD1 or TRBD2 may be the D gene (6 bases each). Per the germline V gene, CDR1 is SGHTA and CDR2 is FQGNSA. This CDR3 is 17 amino acids long. Trimming cost V 2 bases and J 2 bases, with 19 bases left between them. Here the CDR3 reads CASSLPPRGGMTYEQYF. The CDR3 coding sequence is TGTGCCAGCAGCTTACCACCCAGGGGCGGGATGACCTACGAGCAGTACTTC.

A few counts support this clonotype. The chain combines TRBV6-6 with TRBJ1-1; TRBD1 might be the D (5 bases). V dropped 2 bases and J dropped 5 bases, with 12 bases sitting between them. Germline V CDR1 and CDR2: MNHNY, SVGAGI (reference sequence). The CDR3 spans 14 residues. The CDR3 protein is CASSYPRDVTEAFF. CDR3 sequence (DNA): TGTGCCAGCAGTTACCCCAGGGATGTGACTGAAGCTTTCTTT.

The chain is built from TRBV11-2 and TRBJ2-1, with D tentatively TRBD1 or TRBD2 (6 bases each). The V gene's germline CDR1 is SGHAT and CDR2 FQNNGV. The CDR3 runs to 15 residues. The V end was cut by 0 bases, the J end by 9 bases, with 15 bases between. The CDR3 reads CASSLEGGYLGEQFF. CDR3 nucleotides: TGTGCCAGCAGCTTAGAGGGGGGCTACCTCGGTGAGCAGTTCTTC.

The gene calls are TRBV20-1 and TRBJ2-3; the match to TRBD2 covers 7 bases. V lost 3 bases, J lost 2 bases, and 5 bases stayed unmatched. Germline CDR1 reads DFQATT; CDR2 reads SNEGSKA (reference sequence). The CDR3 is 14 residues long. CDR3 bases: TGCAGTGCTAGCGGGGGGTCCGACACAGATACGCAGTATTTT. As protein: CSASGGSDTDTQYF.

This clonotype was observed a handful of times. J is TRBJ2-3 and V is TRBV7-2; 7 positions agree with TRBD1. This CDR3 comprises 16 residues. Germline values: CDR1 SGHTA, CDR2 FQGNSA. V gave up 0 bases and J gave up 0 bases; unmatched junction bases: 3. The CDR3 nucleotides read TGTGCCAGCAGCTTAGCCGGGACAGCTAGCACAGATACGCAGTATTTT. Amino acid sequence: CASSLAGTASTDTQYF. Full variable domain (remainder filled in from reference TRBV7-2 and TRBJ2-3): GAGVSQSPSNKVTEKGKDVELRCDPISGHTALYWYRQSLGQGLEFLIYFQGNSAPDKSGLPSDRFSAERTGGSVSTLTIQRTQQEDSAVYLCASSLAGTASTDTQYFGPGTRLTVL.